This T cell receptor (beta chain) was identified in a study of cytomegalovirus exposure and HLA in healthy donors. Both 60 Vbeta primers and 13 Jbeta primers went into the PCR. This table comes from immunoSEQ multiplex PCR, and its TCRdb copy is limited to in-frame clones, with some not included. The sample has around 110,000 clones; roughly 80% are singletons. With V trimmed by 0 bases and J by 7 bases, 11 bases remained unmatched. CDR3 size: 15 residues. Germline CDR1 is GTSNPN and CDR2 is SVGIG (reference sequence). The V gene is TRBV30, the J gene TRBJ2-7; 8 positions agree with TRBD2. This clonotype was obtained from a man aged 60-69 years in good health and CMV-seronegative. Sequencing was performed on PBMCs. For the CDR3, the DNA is TGTGCCTGGAGTGTACGGGGGGGGCCGTTTGGAGAGCAGTACTTC. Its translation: CAWSVRGGPFGEQYF.